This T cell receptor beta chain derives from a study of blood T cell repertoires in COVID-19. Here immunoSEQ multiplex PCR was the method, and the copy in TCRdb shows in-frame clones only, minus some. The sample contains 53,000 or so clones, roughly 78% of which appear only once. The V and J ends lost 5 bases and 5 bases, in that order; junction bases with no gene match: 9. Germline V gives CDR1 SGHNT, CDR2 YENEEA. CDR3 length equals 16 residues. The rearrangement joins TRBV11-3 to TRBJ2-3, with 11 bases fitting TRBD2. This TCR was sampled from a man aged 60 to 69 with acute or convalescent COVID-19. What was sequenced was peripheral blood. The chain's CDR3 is CASSLSGRADGDTQYF. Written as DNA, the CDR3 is TGTGCCAGCAGCCTTAGCGGGAGGGCCGATGGAGATACGCAGTATTTT.